The source of this T cell receptor (beta chain) is a study of beta chain features in type 1 diabetes. Notes on the study in general: Shorter TCRB CDR3s, moderately but significantly so, marked every one of the four CD4+ subsets in Type 1 diabetes patients. The naive, central memory and Treg TCRB repertoires showed an apparent similarity that was greater among patients than among healthy donors.

Concerning this clone: Its antigen is undetermined.

Researchers reported sorting CD4+ naive, central memory, regulatory and stem cell-like memory cells via CD45RO/CCR7/CD25/CD127/CD95/CD27. The CDR3 covers 14 residues. CDR1 is LNHDA and CDR2 is SQIVND in the germline V gene (reference sequence). V lost 2 bases to trimming and J lost 3 bases, with 10 bases between them. Since all of the isolated RNA was reverse transcribed, expressed TCRB transcripts were what got sequenced. Generated by immunoSEQ multiplex PCR, the TCRdb table keeps only in-frame clones and is missing some. The sample carries a few hundred thousand clones, approximately 13% recorded once.

The source is a man aged 30-40 years with type 1 diabetes. The specimen sequenced was naive CD4+ T cells from blood. This sequence joins TRBV19 and TRBJ1-2, with D tentatively TRBD1 (6 bases). In nucleotides, the CDR3 is TGTGCCAGTAGTATATCGGGACATGACTATGGCTACACCTTC. It translates to CASSISGHDYGYTF. Complete variable domain (other parts from reference TRBV19 and TRBJ1-2): DGGITQSPKYLFRKEGQNVTLSCEQNLNHDAMYWYRQDPGQGLRLIYYSQIVNDFQKGDIAEGYSVSREKKESFPLTVTSAQKNPTAFYLCASSISGHDYGYTFGSGTRLTVV.